This T cell receptor beta chain emerged from a study of cytomegalovirus exposure and HLA in healthy donors. TCRdb's table, derived via immunoSEQ multiplex PCR, lists solely in-frame clones and lacks some. In the table there are 57,000 or so clones, over 75% of which are singletons. Germline V lookup: CDR1 MNHEY, CDR2 SMNVEV (reference sequence). Trimming removed 3 bases from V and 8 bases from J; junction bases left unmatched: 11. The CDR3 runs to 16 residues. The sample consisted of PBMCs. The rearrangement joins TRBV27 to TRBJ2-1, with TRBD1 matching over 9 bases. The receptor's source is a woman in her twenties or thirties in good health and CMV-seronegative. The CDR3 sequence is CASSFPSGTGFDEQFF. CDR3 DNA: TGTGCCAGCAGTTTTCCCTCCGGGACAGGGTTCGATGAGCAGTTCTTC.